A selection of T cell receptor beta chains follows, all from one sample in a study of shared T cell receptors in the human thymus. Repertoires were generated with immunoSEQ multiplex PCR, while TCRdb's copy carries only in-frame clones and drops some. This table has about 660,000 clones, around 87% appearing once. These data were also filed under a second study, of human thymus T cells.

Sequencing was done on a sample of thymocytes. The receptors originated from a boy under two years old with a congenital heart defect. CDR3s include the opening cysteine and the closing phenylalanine or tryptophan. D genes are given only for firm matches. Only some rows state a clone size, as once, few, many or a class for expanded clones.

NA	NA	TRBV28	TRBJ1-3	CASSLGDRSGNTIYF	TGTGCCAGCAGCCTAGGGGATCGTTCTGGAAACACCATATATTTT
NA	NA	TRBV28	TRBJ2-5	CASSHLRVQETQYF	TGTGCCAGCAGTCACCTTCGGGTTCAGGAGACCCAGTACTTC
NA	TRBD2	TRBV6-1	TRBJ2-2	CANLAGTNTGELFF	TGTGCCAACCTAGCGGGAACGAACACCGGGGAGCTGTTTTTT
once	TRBD2	TRBV5-4	TRBJ2-7	CASSLGGGVAEQYF	TGTGCCAGCAGCTTGGGGGGAGGGGTCGCCGAGCAGTACTTC
NA	TRBD1	TRBV5-6	TRBJ2-3	CASSFLGQGAYF	TGTGCCAGCAGCTTTTTGGGACAGGGGGCCTATTTT
once	NA	TRBV19	TRBJ1-5	CASSQWGGNQPQHF	TGTGCCAGTAGCCAGTGGGGGGGTAATCAGCCCCAGCATTTT
NA	TRBD1	TRBV28	TRBJ1-5	CASSQKQGAQSQPQHF	TGTGCCAGCAGCCAAAAACAGGGGGCGCAGAGCCAGCCCCAGCATTTT
NA	NA	TRBV21-1	TRBJ1-1	CASSKGWDREDTEAFF	TGTGCCAGCAGCAAAGGTTGGGACAGGGAGGACACTGAAGCTTTCTTT
NA	NA	TRBV6-8	TRBJ1-2	CASSYFTAFYGYTF	TGTGCCAGCAGTTACTTCACAGCCTTCTATGGCTACACCTTC
few	NA	TRBV6-4	TRBJ1-5	CASSRTDSNQPQHF	TGTGCCAGCAGTCGGACAGATAGCAATCAGCCCCAGCATTTT
NA	TRBD2	TRBV9	TRBJ2-1	CASSVRVLRELNQKHNEQFF	TGTGCCAGCAGCGTACGGGTATTGCGGGAGTTAAACCAAAAGCACAATGAGCAGTTCTTC
NA	NA	TRBV2	TRBJ2-3	CASTDRRGHDNTQYF	TGTGCCAGCACTGACCGGCGGGGGCACGACAATACGCAGTATTTT
NA	NA	TRBV5-6	TRBJ1-1	CASSSGHQNTEAFF	TGTGCCAGCAGCTCGGGACACCAGAACACTGAAGCTTTCTTT